This T cell receptor (beta chain) was captured in a study of shared clonotypes between healthy human individuals. Germline loops: CDR1 MNHEY, CDR2 SVGAGI. The CDR3 sequence is 16 residues long. V shed 0 bases and J shed 1 base, with 9 bases lying between them. This clone was observed a single time. Its antigen is not known. Study-wide results and limits: The four-donor shared clonotypes exceeded non-shared clonotypes in generation probability, with non-shared ones scoring lower.

Selected positively for CCR7 and CD45RO-negative, naive CD8 cells excluded terminally differentiated effector memory CD45RA+ cells. Every donor was a Caucasian adult from Nashville, Tennessee. At deep level, the assay was performed. Sequenced by immunoSEQ multiplex PCR; TCRdb stores in-frame clones only, minus some. Altogether approximately 2,000,000 clones are present, around 95% being singletons, with the ten largest covering roughly 1.7%. Sequencing was done on a sample of naive CD8+ T cells from PBMCs. The receptor's source is a man aged 18 to 30 in good health. Some clones in this sample may be carry-over from other donors' samples. The V call is TRBV6-5, the J call TRBJ2-2; no definite D call. The DNA of the CDR3 is TGTGCCAGCAGTTACTCGGATAACTGGAACACCGGGGAGCTGTTTTTT. Translated: CASSYSDNWNTGELFF.